One T cell receptor beta chain is described in this entry. The CDR3 runs to 15 residues. The junction had 3 bases not matched to a gene; V was cut back by 5 bases and J by 0 bases. Germline V gene sequence: CDR1 SGHTA, CDR2 FQGTGA. These data come from a study of shared clonotypes between healthy human individuals. Method: immunoSEQ multiplex PCR; TCRdb's copy keeps in-frame clones and lacks some. The sample contains roughly 1,800,000 clones, 85% to 95% of which appear only once. Naive-designated CD8 cells lacked CD45RO, were positively enriched for CCR7, and omitted terminally differentiated effector memory CD45RA+ cells.

The sequence derives from a man aged 18 to 30 in good health. The sequenced sample was naive CD8+ T cells sorted from blood. The rearrangement links TRBV7-3 to TRBJ1-1; 10 bases align to TRBD1. CDR3 coding DNA: TGTGCCAGCAGCCAGGGACAGGGGCTGAACACTGAAGCTTTCTTT. It yields the protein CASSQGQGLNTEAFF.